This TCR beta chain was profiled in a study of Ad26.COV2.S vaccination and SARS-CoV-2 variants (dated by TCRdb to the early 2020s). For context, the study as a whole: Vaccine-arm donors came from COV1001, a multicentre, randomized, double-blind, placebo-controlled phase I-IIa trial of Ad26.COV2.S in healthy adults. Investigators did not know the trial group allocation while performing experiments and assessing outcomes. The specificity and breadth of SARS-CoV-2-reactive T cell receptors after Ad26.COV2.S vaccination were assessed by TCRbeta repertoire sequencing. Participants in the trial were split at random into five groups of five each, receiving low-dose or high-dose Ad26.COV2.S once or twice, or else placebo on both occasions. Ad26.COV2.S was administered intramuscularly at a dose of 5x10^10 or 1x10^11 viral particles, either as one shot or as two shots given 56 days apart. A total of 32 samples were included in the TCR-sequenced set, comprising around 19 Ad26.COV2.S vaccine recipients, 5 placebo recipients and 8 SARS-CoV-2 convalescent individuals.

Overall study results and their limits: Ad26.COV2.S recipients had higher spike-specific TCR breadth than placebo recipients (P = 0.0014). The study lacked the statistical power to compare responses across vaccine doses or regimens. According to the authors, total T cell responses may have been underestimated by the TCR breadth and depth analyses. Vaccine and placebo recipients had comparable non-spike TCR breadth, which fits with the vaccine containing only spike. After vaccination, substantial breadth of spike-specific CD8+ and CD4+ T cell responses was reported.

The immunoSEQ Assay was used to sequence TCRbeta CDR3 regions. After extraction, genomic DNA underwent amplification by bias-controlled multiplex PCR, followed by high-throughput sequencing. The paper's data handling went like this. To quantify the absolute abundance of every unique TCRbeta CDR3 region, sequences were collapsed and filtered. T cell fraction was estimated by normalization of TCRbeta template counts to usable DNA, with usable DNA being measured through amplification of reference genes present in all nucleated cells. Repertoire TCRs were annotated as SARS-CoV-2-specific by exact matching of V gene, CDR3 amino acid sequence and J gene to a known reactive TCR set. The reference SARS-CoV-2 TCR set was obtained from MIRA and was filtered for enrichment in COVID-19-positive ImmuneCODE repertoires, whereby public or cross-reactive TCRs were removed. Based on the MIRA antigens, annotated TCRs were further analysed at the level of specific ORF or position within ORF. Breadth was defined as annotated unique rearrangements over total unique productive rearrangements; depth was the summed frequency of those rearrangements. Group comparisons of TCR breadth used two-sided Wilcoxon rank-sum tests. TCRdb re-hosts the immuneACCESS table, in-frame sequences only. Its copies lack some clones; in the studies checked, an unresolved V gene accounts for under half of them, and the cause for the rest is not known. V and J calls and clone size are given by that table; D and trimming were obtained from the DNA. Across this sample there are 380,000 or so clones, with 83% seen only once. Jointly, the top ten make up approximately 7.8% of the sample.

CDR1 is given as PRHDT and CDR2 as FYEKMQ, both from the germline V gene (reference sequence). From V the trimming removes 6 bases and from J it removes 7 bases, while the gene matches leave 12 bases of the junction unaccounted for. The CDR3 goes from the cysteine to the phenylalanine over 15 residues. Just the 45-base CDR3 DNA is kept, in frame starting at base 1. In the paper's terms, the treatment or condition label means: about 20 received Ad26.COV2.S at low or high dose, single or two shots; a few received placebo; per-sample allocation not given. Repertoires of vaccine and placebo recipients were sequenced from samples taken on day 63 after the first injection. In Cohort 1b, 25 to 30 adults aged 18-55 years were enrolled at a single site in Boston, USA, between 29 July and 7 August 2020. Ad26.COV2.S was a replication-incompetent adenovirus type 26 vector that expressed a prefusion-stabilized SARS-CoV-2 spike protein derived from the original Wuhan strain.

In the case of this clone: Its antigen is not yet known. No quality values exist for individual bases; no much larger clone is one base distant.

Sequenced here: peripheral blood, sampled in a trial of Ad26.COV2.S vaccine versus placebo. The TCR sequence derives from a person between 18 and 59 years old who received the Ad26.COV2.S COVID-19 vaccine or a placebo. This chain joins TRBV13 to TRBJ1-2, with 9 central nucleotides matching TRBD1. The DNA sequence is TGTGCCAGCAGTGTAAGGCTCGGGACAGGGTTTGGCTACACCTTC. The translation is CASSVRLGTGFGYTF.